The entry below describes one T cell receptor beta chain. This sample was taken from a study of blood T cell repertoires in COVID-19. The method was immunoSEQ multiplex PCR; TCRdb's version includes in-frame clones alone and lacks a portion of them. The repertoire holds approximately 120,000 clones, with 83% as singletons. This CDR3 region has 13 residues. Germline V CDR1 and CDR2: MGHRA, YSYEKL. The V and J ends lost 6 bases and 2 bases respectively, with 10 bases between them. The specimen was PBMCs or T cells enriched from blood (not recorded which). The receptor was derived from a man in his thirties or forties who had recovered from COVID-19. V gene TRBV4-1 combines with J gene TRBJ2-5, with a weak D call TRBD1 (5 bases). As DNA, the CDR3 is TGCGCCAGCAGGCGACAGTTACAAGAGACCCAGTACTTC. This translates into CASRRQLQETQYF.